This T cell receptor beta chain was sequenced for a study of regulatory T cells in long-lasting Graves disease. Study in general: Newly diagnosed Graves' patients had taken antithyroid drugs under 3 months.

The CDR3 has 11 residues. Germline V CDR1 and CDR2: MDHEN, SYDVKM. V dropped 5 bases and J dropped 5 bases, with 5 bases sitting between them. Construction of TCR beta libraries relied on iRepertoire HTBI primers and on Arm-PCR targeting CDR3 regions. TCRdb called the multiplex PCR reads again in MiXCR, with one record for every CDR3 protein. This sample has 680,000 or so distinct CDR3 sequences; 15% to 20% occur once, and the top ten carry 15% to 20%. This clonotype appeared many times. Its cognate antigen is unknown. Time point given: newly diagnosed GD, antithyroid drugs for less than 3 months. With RNA extracted from PBMCs as input, the TCR library was made. Study-wide results and limits: The sample size was small, and this may have reduced accuracy. It was in persistent disease that TRBV28, TRBJ1-2 and TRBJ2-5 were favored.

These records were also assigned to another study, of T cells in Graves' hyperthyroidism and ophthalmopathy.

This clonotype was sampled from a woman in her twenties or thirties with Graves disease. Material: peripheral blood mononuclear cells (PBMCs), obtained at new diagnosis, from a patient treated with antithyroid drugs. This rearrangement joins TRBV28 to TRBJ2-3; D gene uncertain. The CDR3 reads CASSILDTQYF. The CDR3 coding sequence is TGTGCCAGCAGTATATTAGATACGCAGTATTTT.